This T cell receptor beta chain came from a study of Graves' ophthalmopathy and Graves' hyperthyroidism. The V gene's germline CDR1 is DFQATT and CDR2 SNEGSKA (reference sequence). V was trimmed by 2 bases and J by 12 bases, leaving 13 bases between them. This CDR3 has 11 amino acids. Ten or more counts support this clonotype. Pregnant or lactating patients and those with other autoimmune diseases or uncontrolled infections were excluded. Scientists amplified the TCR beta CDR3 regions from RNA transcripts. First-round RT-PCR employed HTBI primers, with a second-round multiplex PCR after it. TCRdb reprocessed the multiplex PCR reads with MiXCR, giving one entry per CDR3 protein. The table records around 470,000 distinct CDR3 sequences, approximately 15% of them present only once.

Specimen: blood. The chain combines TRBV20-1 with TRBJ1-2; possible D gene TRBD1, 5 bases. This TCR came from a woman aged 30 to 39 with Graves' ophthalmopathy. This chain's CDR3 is CSARTGDWNTF. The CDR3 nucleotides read TGCAGTGCTAGAACGGGGGATTGGAACACCTTC.